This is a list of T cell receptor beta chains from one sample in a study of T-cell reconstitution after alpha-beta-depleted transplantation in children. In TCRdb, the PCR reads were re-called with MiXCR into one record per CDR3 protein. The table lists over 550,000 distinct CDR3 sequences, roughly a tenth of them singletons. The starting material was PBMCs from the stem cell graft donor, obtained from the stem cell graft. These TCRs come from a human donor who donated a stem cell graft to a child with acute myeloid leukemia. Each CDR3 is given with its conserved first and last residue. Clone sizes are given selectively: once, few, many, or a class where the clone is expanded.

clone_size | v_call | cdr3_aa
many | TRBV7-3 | CASSLGLAQNNEQFF
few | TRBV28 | CASTKGNEQFF
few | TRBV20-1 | CSARVAGLDYEQYF
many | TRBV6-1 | CASSHLSGAKNIQYF
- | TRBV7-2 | CASSSQRASPREQYF
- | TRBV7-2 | CAGSLVLARQETQYF
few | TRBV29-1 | CSVEDSGTSNYEQYF
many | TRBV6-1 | CASSETGVIGYTF
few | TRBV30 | CAWTHPGRPHPAYEQYF
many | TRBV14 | CASSQMPGTIGLLGQFF
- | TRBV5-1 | CASSSQGQGAIQQYF
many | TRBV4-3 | CASSQELVNYEQYF
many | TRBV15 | CATSRDPRVENSPLHF
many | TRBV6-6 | CASNPGTGGGTF
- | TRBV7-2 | CASSKGLAGGETQYF
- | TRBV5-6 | CASSGTREYLETQYF
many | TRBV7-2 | CASSFGGTGTNVLTF
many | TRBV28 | CASSPAGRPINF
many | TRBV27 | CASSFDQRKNIQYF
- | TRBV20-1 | CSASGGRGNTEAFF
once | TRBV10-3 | CAISESMGQGFSGANVLTF
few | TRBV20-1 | CSATPVTTQYF
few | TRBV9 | CASGGASYNEQFF
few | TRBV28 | CASSPPTDYYGYTF
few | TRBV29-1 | CSAKSGDSYEQYF
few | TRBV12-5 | CASAKAGGKVEQFF
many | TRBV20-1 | CSANPSGRRDTQYF
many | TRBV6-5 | CASSYGAPTRVLPYEQYF
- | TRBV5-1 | CASSTLGADTQYF
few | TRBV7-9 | CASSQMGLAGELFF
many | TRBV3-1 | CASSPTGELFF
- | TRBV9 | CASRRAQGGTGELFF
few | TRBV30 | CALDRNYGYTF
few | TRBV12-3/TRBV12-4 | CASSLLYTGELFF
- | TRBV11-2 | CASSPPDTGELFF
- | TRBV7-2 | CASRPLAGIEYF
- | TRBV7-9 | CASSLGSLAGLTDTQYF
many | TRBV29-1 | CSVWRLRGSEAFF
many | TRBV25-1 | CASSETNTGEIETEAFF
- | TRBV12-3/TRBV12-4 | CACQVGASTDTQYF
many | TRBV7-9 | CASSLGDEQFF
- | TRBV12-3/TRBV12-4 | CASSLWDTNQPQHF
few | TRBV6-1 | CASITGGTNTGELFF
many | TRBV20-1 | CSSLRSGGGLYNEQFF
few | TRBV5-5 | CASSLEDRRGNEQFF
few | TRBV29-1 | CSIRGQHYGYTF
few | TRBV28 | CASSFGAGVSYEQYF
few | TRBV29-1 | CSTPTGLDYGYTF
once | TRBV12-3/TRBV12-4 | CASSDGRGEKLFF
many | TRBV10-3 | CAMRSSGTTDTQYF
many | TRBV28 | CASSSTGSGRVYEQYF
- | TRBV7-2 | CASSLGGQGNEKLFF
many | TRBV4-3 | CASSQFSGRYTDTQYF
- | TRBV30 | CAWTDNNYGYTF
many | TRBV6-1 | CASSPLVSTDTQYF